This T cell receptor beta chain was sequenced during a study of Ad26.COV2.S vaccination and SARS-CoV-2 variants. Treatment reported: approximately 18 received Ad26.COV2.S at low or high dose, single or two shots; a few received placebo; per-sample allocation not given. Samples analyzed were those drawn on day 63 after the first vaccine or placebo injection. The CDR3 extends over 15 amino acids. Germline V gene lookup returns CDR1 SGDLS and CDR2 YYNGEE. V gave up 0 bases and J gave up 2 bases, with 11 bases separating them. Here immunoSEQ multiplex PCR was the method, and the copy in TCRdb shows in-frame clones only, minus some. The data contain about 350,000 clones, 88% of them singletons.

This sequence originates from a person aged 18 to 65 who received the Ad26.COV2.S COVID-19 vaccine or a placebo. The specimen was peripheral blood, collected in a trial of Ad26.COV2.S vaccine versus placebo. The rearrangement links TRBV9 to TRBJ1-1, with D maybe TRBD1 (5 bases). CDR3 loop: CASSVESGGNTEAFF. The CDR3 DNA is TGTGCCAGCAGCGTAGAATCGGGGGGTAACACTGAAGCTTTCTTT. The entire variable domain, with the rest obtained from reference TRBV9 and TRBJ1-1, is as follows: DSGVTQTPKHLITATGQRVTLRCSPRSGDLSVYWYQQSLDQGLQFLIQYYNGEERAKGNILERFSAQQFPDLHSELNLSSLELGDSALYFCASSVESGGNTEAFFGQGTRLTVV.